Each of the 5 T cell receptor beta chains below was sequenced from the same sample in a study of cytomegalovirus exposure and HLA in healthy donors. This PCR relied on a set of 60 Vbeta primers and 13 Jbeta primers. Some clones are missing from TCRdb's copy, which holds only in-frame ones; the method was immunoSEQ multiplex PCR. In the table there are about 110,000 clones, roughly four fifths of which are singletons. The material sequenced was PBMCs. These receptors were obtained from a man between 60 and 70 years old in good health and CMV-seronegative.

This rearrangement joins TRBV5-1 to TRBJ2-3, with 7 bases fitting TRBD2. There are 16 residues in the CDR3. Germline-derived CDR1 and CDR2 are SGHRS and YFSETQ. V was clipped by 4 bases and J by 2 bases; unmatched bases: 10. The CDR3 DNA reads TGCGCCAGCAGCCCCAAGCGGGGTATCACCACAGATACGCAGTATTTT. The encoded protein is CASSPKRGITTDTQYF.

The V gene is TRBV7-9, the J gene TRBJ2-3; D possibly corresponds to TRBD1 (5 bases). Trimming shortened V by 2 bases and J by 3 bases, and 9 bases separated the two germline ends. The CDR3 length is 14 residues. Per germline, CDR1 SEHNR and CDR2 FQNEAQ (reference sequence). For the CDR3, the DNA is TGTGCCAGCAGCTTAAATCAGGGTACAGATACGCAGTATTTT. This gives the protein CASSLNQGTDTQYF. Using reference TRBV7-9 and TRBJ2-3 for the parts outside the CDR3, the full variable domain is DTGVSQNPRHKITKRGQNVTFRCDPISEHNRLYWYRQTLGQGPEFLTYFQNEAQLEKSRLLSDRFSAERPKGSFSTLEIQRTEQGDSAMYLCASSLNQGTDTQYFGPGTRLTVL.

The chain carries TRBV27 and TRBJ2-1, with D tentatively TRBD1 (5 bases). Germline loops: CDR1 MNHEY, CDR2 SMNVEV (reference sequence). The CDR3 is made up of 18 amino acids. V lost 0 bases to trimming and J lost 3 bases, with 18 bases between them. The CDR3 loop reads CASSLSLPGLRGYNEQFF. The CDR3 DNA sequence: TGTGCCAGCAGTTTATCCCTCCCGGGCTTAAGGGGCTACAATGAGCAGTTCTTC.

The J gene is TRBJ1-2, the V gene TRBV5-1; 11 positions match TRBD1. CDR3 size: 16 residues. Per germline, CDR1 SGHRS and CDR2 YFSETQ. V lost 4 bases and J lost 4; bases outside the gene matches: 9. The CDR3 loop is CASSTGTGGIPYGYTF. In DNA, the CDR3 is TGCGCCAGCAGCACCGGGACAGGGGGAATACCCTATGGCTACACCTTC.

The CDR3 DNA sequence: TGTGCCAGCAGCAAAGGGGCCTTTCAGGGCACAGATACGCAGTATTTT. This codes for CASSKGAFQGTDTQYF. V usage is TRBV7-3 and J usage is TRBJ2-3; possible D gene TRBD1, 5 bases. This CDR3 is built from 16 residues. Trimming removed 5 bases at V and 1 base at J, with 16 bases between. Germline CDR1 is SGHTA and CDR2 is FQGTGA.